The 25 T cell receptor beta chains in this list originate from one sample, sequenced in a study of blood T cell repertoires in COVID-19. TCRdb's table, derived via immunoSEQ multiplex PCR, lists solely in-frame clones and lacks some. The repertoire has roughly 330,000 clones, about 89% of them found once; the top ten carry 5.3%. The material sequenced was PBMCs or T cells enriched from blood (not recorded which). All receptors come from a woman under 40 who had recovered from COVID-19.

This chain joins TRBV19 and TRBJ1-1; D uncertain. Germline CDR1 and CDR2: LNHDA and SQIVND (reference sequence). Trimming left V 6 bases short and J 0 bases short, with 11 bases between. CDR3 length: 14 amino acids. Here the CDR3 DNA reads TGTGCCAGTAGGGCGGACTCACTGAACACTGAAGCTTTCTTT. Translating gives CASRADSLNTEAFF.

The chain links TRBV5-8 to TRBJ1-3, with D uncertain. CDR1 is SGHTS, CDR2 YDEGEE, per germline. V was cut by 6 bases and J by 0 bases, with 13 bases left in between. The CDR3 is 15 amino acids. This CDR3 is CASTRGSISGNTIYF. The CDR3 DNA sequence: TGTGCCAGCACCCGCGGCAGTATCTCTGGAAACACCATATATTTT.

The chain links TRBV20-1 to TRBJ2-7; TRBD1 matches at 10 bases. V gave up 3 bases and J gave up 5 bases; unmatched junction bases: 10. Germline assignment: CDR1 DFQATT and CDR2 SNEGSKA (reference sequence). The CDR3 runs 15 residues. CDR3 bases: TGCAGTGCTAGTGGGGACAGGGGCCCCATGGACGAGCAGTACTTC. Amino acid sequence: CSASGDRGPMDEQYF.

This chain uses TRBV5-1 with TRBJ2-5, with D possibly matching TRBD1 (5 bases). V lost 6 bases and J 1 base, leaving 19 bases between the germline ends. The CDR3 runs to 16 residues. Germline CDR1 SGHRS, CDR2 YFSETQ. CDR3 nucleotide sequence: TGCGCCAGCACCCTGGGGCTAGGGGCGATCCAAGAGACCCAGTACTTC. Its translation: CASTLGLGAIQETQYF.

This rearrangement joins TRBV3-1 (or the pseudogene TRBV3-2) to TRBJ1-2; D is possibly TRBD1 (6 bases). V shed 5 bases and J shed 7 bases, with 23 bases lying between them. Per the germline V gene, CDR1 is LGHDT and CDR2 is YNNKEL (reference sequence). The CDR3 is made up of 16 amino acids. The CDR3 is CASSVHNLLDRFGYTF. DNA of the CDR3: TGTGCCAGCAGCGTCCACAACCTCTTAGACAGGTTTGGCTACACCTTC.

This clone came up once. The chain is built from TRBV6-5 and TRBJ2-5, with 11 bases fitting TRBD1. With 2 bases clipped from V and 5 bases from J, the junction kept 1 base outside the gene matches. Germline assignment: CDR1 MNHEY and CDR2 SVGAGI. CDR3 length: 14 residues. The CDR3 DNA follows: TGTGCCAGCAGTTACCGGGACAGGGGGGAGACCCAGTACTTC. It translates to CASSYRDRGETQYF.

The V and J genes are TRBV18 and TRBJ1-4; 9 bases are shared with TRBD1. The CDR3 totals 16 residues. V trimming: 3 bases; J trimming: 8 bases; junction bases outside the gene matches: 10. The germline V gene encodes CDR1 KGHSH and CDR2 LQKENI. The CDR3 protein is CASSPSGDRVAEKLFF. The CDR3 DNA sequence: TGTGCCAGCTCACCCTCCGGGGACAGGGTGGCGGAAAAACTGTTTTTT.

This rearrangement joins TRBV4-1 to TRBJ1-5, with 9 bases matching TRBD1. J lost 6 bases, V lost 0 bases, and 3 bases had no gene match. Germline V gene sequence: CDR1 MGHRA, CDR2 YSYEKL. The CDR3 covers 15 residues. CDR3 coding DNA: TGCGCCAGCAGCCAAGATCTGGGACAGGGTCAGCCCCAGCATTTT. Amino acids: CASSQDLGQGQPQHF.

The count of this clone is one. This chain links TRBV7-2 with TRBJ1-2; 8 bases fit TRBD1. With V trimmed by 4 bases and J by 1 base, 5 bases remained unmatched. Germline V lookup: CDR1 SGHTA, CDR2 FQGNSA. This CDR3 is built from 15 residues. The CDR3: CASSYTGGLNYGYTF. CDR3 DNA: TGTGCCAGCAGCTATACAGGGGGGCTTAACTATGGCTACACCTTC.

As to this clone: Additional DNA sequences in this sample encode the identical CDR3. J is TRBJ1-4 and V is TRBV7-2, with D possibly matching TRBD1 (5 bases). The germline V gene encodes CDR1 SGHTA and CDR2 FQGNSA. There are 14 residues in the CDR3. The V end lost 5 bases, the J end lost 5 bases, and 12 bases lay between the germline ends. The CDR3 sequence is CASSLRGGNEKLFF. In nucleotides, the CDR3 is TGTGCCAGCAGCCTCCGGGGGGGGAATGAAAAACTGTTTTTT. Based on the CDR3 plus reference TRBV7-2 and TRBJ1-4, the full variable domain is GAGVSQSPSNKVTEKGKDVELRCDPISGHTALYWYRQSLGQGLEFLIYFQGNSAPDKSGLPSDRFSAERTGGSVSTLTIQRTQQEDSAVYLCASSLRGGNEKLFFGSGTQLSVL.

The chain joins TRBV7-6 to TRBJ1-1; possible D gene TRBD1, 5 bases. This CDR3 region has 13 residues. V lost 5 bases and J 1 base, leaving 8 bases between the germline ends. Per the germline V gene, CDR1 is SGHVS and CDR2 is FNYEAQ. The DNA for the CDR3 is TGTGCCAGCAGCGCTGACAGGAACACTGAAGCTTTCTTT. Its protein product is CASSADRNTEAFF.

V gene TRBV15 combines with J gene TRBJ1-2; the D is unclear. With 0 bases removed from V and 4 bases from J, the gap between germline ends came to 9 bases. Germline CDR1 is LNHNV and CDR2 is YYDKDF (reference sequence). The CDR3 runs 14 residues. The CDR3 DNA sequence: TGTGCCACCAGCAGAGAGTTGGCTGGCTATGGCTACACCTTC. This sequence encodes CATSRELAGYGYTF.

The rearrangement links TRBV11-2 to TRBJ1-2, with D possibly matching TRBD1 (5 bases). The germline V and J ends were trimmed by 5 bases and 4 bases, with 14 bases remaining between them. This CDR3 region has 14 residues. The germline V gene encodes CDR1 SGHAT and CDR2 FQNNGV. For the CDR3, the DNA is TGTGCCAGCAGCCCACCGGGGGAAGTCTATGGCTACACCTTC. Translating it yields CASSPPGEVYGYTF.

The V gene is TRBV19, the J gene TRBJ1-4; TRBD1 matches 7 bases. With V trimmed by 5 bases and J by 5 bases, 5 bases remained unmatched. Germline-derived CDR1 and CDR2 are LNHDA and SQIVND (reference sequence). This CDR3 region has 14 residues. CDR3 loop: CASSPTGSNEKLFF. As DNA, the CDR3 is TGTGCCAGTAGTCCGACAGGGTCGAATGAAAAACTGTTTTTT.

This clone has only one observation. V and J are TRBV5-1 and TRBJ1-2; D is perhaps TRBD1 (5 bases). V was pared by 0 bases and J by 7 bases, with 10 bases between. CDR3 length: 13 amino acids. Germline values: CDR1 SGHRS, CDR2 YFSETQ. The CDR3 DNA reads as TGCGCCAGCAGCTTGGTCCCTACAGGTGGCTACACCTTC. Translation: CASSLVPTGGYTF.

This clone appeared once. This sequence joins TRBV4-1 and TRBJ2-1; 7 nucleotides align to TRBD1. This CDR3 comprises 15 residues. Trimming at V came to 2 bases and at J to 4 bases, leaving 5 bases not matched to a gene. The germline V gene has CDR1 MGHRA and CDR2 YSYEKL. The CDR3 nucleotides read TGCGCCAGCAGCCAATGGACAGGAGCTTACAATGAGCAGTTCTTC. Protein product: CASSQWTGAYNEQFF.

V and J are TRBV21-1 and TRBJ1-5. TRBV21-1 is marked as a pseudogene. The CDR3 length is 17 residues. The CDR3 sequence is CASIKHGEGNSNQPQHF. The CDR3 DNA is TGTGCCAGCATCAAACATGGGGAGGGTAATAGCAATCAGCCCCAGCATTTT.

The chain combines TRBV18 with TRBJ2-1; D not certain. CDR3 length equals 16 residues. CDR1 is KGHSH, CDR2 LQKENI, per germline. V was pared by 3 bases and J by 0 bases, with 12 bases between. The CDR3 DNA reads TGTGCCAGCTCACCGATGGCCTCAAGCTCCTACAATGAGCAGTTCTTC. This encodes CASSPMASSSYNEQFF.

Comments on this clone: The junction departs from germline at one end; a sequencing error may be responsible. CDR3: CASSLIGDGYTF. CDR3 nucleotides: TGTGCCAGCAGTTTAATAGGGGATGGGTACACCTTC. The rearrangement joins TRBV28 to TRBJ1-2; TRBD1 might be the D (5 bases). From germline, CDR1 is MDHEN and CDR2 SYDVKM. The CDR3 runs to 12 residues.

The V gene is TRBV6-5, the J gene TRBJ1-1; 8 bases are shared with TRBD1. Germline V lookup: CDR1 MNHEY, CDR2 SVGAGI. The CDR3 sequence is 14 residues long. J lost 7 bases, V lost 0 bases, and 4 bases had no gene match. DNA for the CDR3: TGTGCCAGCAGTTACTCGAACAGGGGGATTGAAGCTTTCTTT. This encodes CASSYSNRGIEAFF.

The chain uses TRBV4-2 and TRBJ1-2; TRBD1 is a possible D gene (5 bases). The V and J ends lost 6 bases and 4 bases respectively, with 12 bases between them. Germline V gene sequence: CDR1 LGHNA, CDR2 YNFKEQ. This CDR3 has 13 residues. The CDR3 sequence: CASRDSFRYGYTF. CDR3 nucleotides: TGTGCCAGCAGAGACAGTTTCCGCTATGGCTACACCTTC.

V gene TRBV4-1 combines with J gene TRBJ1-1; 10 nucleotides align to TRBD1. Germline assignment: CDR1 MGHRA and CDR2 YSYEKL. This CDR3 has 15 amino acids. V shed 0 bases and J 6 bases; nucleotides not matched to a gene: 4. CDR3 nucleotide sequence: TGCGCCAGCAGCCAAGAATGGGACAGGGGTTCTGAAGCTTTCTTT. Translation gives CASSQEWDRGSEAFF.

This sequence joins TRBV19 and TRBJ1-2, with D hard to call. The germline V and J ends were trimmed by 3 bases and 0 bases, with 5 bases remaining between them. The CDR3 is 13 amino acids. Germline V gives CDR1 LNHDA, CDR2 SQIVND (reference sequence). The CDR3 sequence is CASSILTNYGYTF. CDR3 sequence (DNA): TGTGCCAGTAGTATTCTAACTAACTATGGCTACACCTTC.

This clone appeared a few times. The chain joins TRBV18 to TRBJ1-1; 8 nucleotides match TRBD1. Germline lookup yields CDR1 KGHSH and CDR2 LQKENI. Unmatched junction bases numbered 15, after V lost 2 bases and J lost 1 base. This CDR3 contains 19 residues. CDR3 region: CASSPELWGAGTGNTEAFF. The CDR3 DNA sequence: TGTGCCAGCTCACCAGAGCTTTGGGGAGCCGGGACAGGGAACACTGAAGCTTTCTTT.

The rearrangement uses TRBV27 and TRBJ1-6; D is uncertain. The CDR3 contains 13 residues. V shed 2 bases and J shed 4 bases, with 3 bases lying between them. CDR1 and CDR2 from the germline V gene are MNHEY and SMNVEV (reference sequence). The CDR3 protein is CASSLQYNSPLHF. The DNA for the CDR3 is TGTGCCAGCAGTTTACAATATAATTCACCCCTCCACTTT.